This TCR beta chain was recorded in a study of cytomegalovirus exposure and HLA in healthy donors (dated by TCRdb to about 2017). Background for the entire study: In an earlier analysis of some 610 of the donors, around 300 Gb of sequence data and 90 million to 130 million unique TCR beta sequences from approximately 180 million T cells were reported. Every repertoire in the discovery cohort had been generated on one and the same sequencing platform. The aim of the study was to test whether cataloging public T cell receptors could identify signatures of past pathogen exposure. On average, around 200,000 unique TCR beta nucleotide sequences were sequenced per donor among some 430 genotyped donors of the cohort, with approximately 18% of those sequences being non-productive. Rather than using new phenotypic data, the later analysis identified candidate immune exposures from TCR beta sequences and from how often those sequences occurred across donors. Donor age, sex, ethnicity and CMV serostatus were compiled alongside the repertoire data. Both class I and class II loci were covered by HLA typing, at four-digit resolution. An early release covering over 500 HLA-typed donors comprised 250 to 350 gigabases of sequencing data and approximately 80 million unique TCR sequences. To predict cytomegalovirus infection status, the study combined high-throughput TCR immunosequencing, statistical association of individual TCRs with disease status, and machine learning. Four or five DR-DQ haplotypes were handled as single units for association and clustering because linkage in the cohort was strong. A later genetic analysis used genome-wide SNP genotypes for about 60% of the roughly 670 donors, treating that subset as a discovery cohort. A later analysis re-analyzed previously published TCR beta repertoires from approximately 700 donors and added high-resolution HLA genotyping to study TCR occurrence patterns. The genetic ancestry cluster associated with self-reported Caucasian donors included over 80% of the approximately 430 genotyped donors. The T cell repertoires of 666 subjects were profiled by immunosequencing and related to cytomegalovirus serostatus. To decide whether each TCR beta V gene segment behaved as functional or pseudogenic, an earlier analysis of over 500 of the donors relied on high-throughput TCR beta sequencing. In addition to the first cohort of approximately 670 subjects, a separate validation cohort of 130 or so different subjects was used. Typing coverage differed by locus: A, B, C, DRB1 and DQB1 were typed in about 629-640 donors, DQA1 in about 500, DPA1 in around 580, and DPB1 in just under 480. The paper's findings and limits, for the study overall: Roughly uniform sequencing depth across donors was assumed in presence/absence analyses, although this assumption may not hold. When HLA alleles, especially DR and DQ, strongly co-occurred, TCR associations were difficult to assign to individual alleles. The study listed 170 or so TCR beta chains as associated with cytomegalovirus. In a later analysis, HLA-associated TCR beta chains showed more clonal expansion and lower generation probabilities than non-associated chains that were equally common. Compared with the approximately 700-donor mean, donors in an Asian-associated ancestry cluster had fewer N-insertions in productive TCRs, according to a later genetic analysis. Specific HLA alleles were associated with some 15,000 TCR beta sequences at a false discovery rate of 0.05 in a later analysis. Linkage disequilibrium might explain the correlated functional status among segregating V segments, but an unknown experimental factor could not be ruled out. In vitro tests confirmed that a few of the cytomegalovirus-associated TCR beta chains recognize cytomegalovirus antigens. Only TCR beta chains were sequenced in this cohort, and the absence of alpha or paired-chain data limited detectable features. Broadly in line with IMGT annotations, most TCR beta V segments showed up in productive rearrangements about 90% or about 30% of the time in an earlier analysis of 587 of the donors. Because HLA typing was unavailable for some donors at each locus, only the typed subset was used in association tests. According to the authors, the approach could potentially be generalized to other disease states and immunological phenotypes. An association between a missense DCLRE1C variant and V-gene and J-gene trimming of TCR beta chains was found in a later genetic analysis and replicated in an independent cohort. Some IMGT-functional V segments, including TRBV6-2 and TRBV6-3, could not be told apart with the 87-base-pair reads, so those segments were excluded. According to a later analysis, most CMV-associated TCR beta chains appeared to be HLA-restricted, and the HLA associations seemed to be driven largely by CMV exposure. The earlier analysis of 587 of the donors excluded over 15 rarely observed V segments, including chromosome 9 orphons, because counts were too low. The classifier was reported to diagnose cytomegalovirus status with high specificity and sensitivity in both the original and validation cohorts. Most TCR sequences were seen in very few donors, while some public TCRs were found in many individuals. A cluster of highly shared sequence variants was judged likely to be a technical artifact of the sequencing pipeline. A further reported finding was that TCR beta sequences accurately predicted the HLA-A and HLA-B alleles for most subjects in the first cohort. For the cohort, immune exposure information was limited to CMV serostatus. According to a later analysis, parvovirus B19, influenza, CMV and Epstein-Barr virus appeared linked to several top co-occurrence clusters. A later analysis found that TCR association rates varied across HLA loci, with DRB1 alleles showing the most associated TCRs and HLA-C alleles the fewest.

The sample holds a few counts of this clone. Its antigen target is currently unknown. The input lacks base qualities; no much larger clone sits a single base away. Library creation used the immunoSEQ multiplex PCR assay. The multiplex PCR relied on a mix of 60 forward primers for TCR Vbeta segments and 13 reverse primers for TCR Jbeta segments. The CDR3 region of rearranged TCR beta genes was amplified from genomic DNA with a multiplex PCR assay. On the Illumina HiSeq System, the amplified TCR beta libraries were sequenced as 87-base-pair reads. From the authors' description of their analysis: A later analysis counted 75 million to 100 million unique TCR beta chains across the 700 or so repertoires, and some 11 million of these chains were shared by at least two donors. Raw reads were error-corrected and collapsed into unique sequences by a nearest-neighbor algorithm in which closely related sequences were merged to remove PCR and sequencing errors. Alignment of CDR3 sequences to IMGT reference sequences was used to assign V, D and J gene segments. For a sequence to be retained, a match of at least six nucleotides to both a V gene segment and a J gene segment was required. Rearrangements were called productive when the CDR3 lacked stop codons and stayed in frame with V and J; all others were non-productive. Following IMGT convention, CDR3 was defined as the stretch from the second conserved V-encoded cysteine up to the conserved J-encoded phenylalanine. The earlier analysis of about 610 of the donors excluded sequences that lacked an unambiguous match to a single V gene segment. An earlier analysis of several hundred of the donors classified V segments as functional when productive rearrangements were above 56.7% and as segregating when the standard deviation between donors was above 5%. A statistical classification framework was built to diagnose cytomegalovirus status from the catalog of TCR beta chain sequences. In a later analysis, V and J genes were assigned by comparing TCR nucleotide sequences against IMGT/GENE-DB human TR gene sequences. A later analysis assigned CDR3 sequences and most-parsimonious VDJ recombination scenarios with the TCRdist pipeline. A later analysis defined each TCR beta chain by its CDR3 amino acid sequence plus V-gene family, and excluded reads lacking a unique V-gene family. To address suspected cross-contamination and a sequencing artifact, a later analysis removed roughly 640 highly shared, low-generation-probability nucleotide sequences. A later analysis calculated a clonal expansion index for each public chain from normalized within-repertoire ranks of inferred template counts. In a later analysis, generation probabilities were computed using a VDJ recombination model fitted to out-of-frame rearrangements, and the results were checked against IGoR. A later analysis scored TCR-TCR, TCR-HLA and TCR-CMV co-occurrence with hypergeometric tests, applying a repertoire-size bias correction to TCR pairs. In a later analysis, false discovery rates were estimated by permuting HLA or CMV assignments 20 times. A later analysis grouped co-occurring TCRs with DBSCAN, adding TCRdist sequence similarity when clustering within HLA-allele-positive subsets. Repertoires with fewer than 30,000 or more than 120,000 public chains, plus five repertoires with anomalous nucleotide sharing, were excluded from co-occurrence clustering. TCRdb retrieved this table from immuneACCESS and kept in-frame rearrangements only. Not all clones are present; in checked studies, unresolved V genes account for under half, and no reason is known for the remainder. V and J calls and clone size are as listed in that table; D and trimming were resolved from the DNA. This sample holds about 270,000 clones; about 75% were observed only once. The ten most abundant clones make up roughly 2.4% of the sample.

The cohort consisted of some 670 healthy bone marrow donors. All cohort members were sampled while nominally healthy, although unrecorded immune exposures were likely present. The donor was CMV seronegative and belonged to the group of 380 or so seronegative cohort members. A peripheral blood sample was collected from each donor, and TCR beta sequencing was performed on peripheral blood mononuclear cells. Genomic DNA extraction from the blood cell samples was performed with the Qiagen DNeasy Blood Extraction Kit. CDR1 is given as MDHEN and CDR2 as SYDVKM, both from the germline V gene. Trimming at the junction amounts to 3 bases on V and 4 bases on J, and the germline ends lie 6 bases apart. The CDR3 starts with the cysteine, ends with the phenylalanine, and has 13 residues. CDR3 DNA only is kept here, 39 bases in frame from base 1.

The sample consisted of PBMCs. This clonotype was sampled from a female donor in good health and CMV-seronegative. The chain is assembled from TRBV28 and TRBJ1-4; possibly the D gene is TRBD1, per 5 matching bases. The nucleotide sequence is given as TGTGCCAGCAGTTTGGGGGGTAATGAAAAACTGTTTTTT. Translated, it reads CASSLGGNEKLFF.